A selection of T cell receptor beta chains follows, all from one sample in a study of cytotoxic CD8 clonotypes in ibrutinib-treated CLL. Sequencing was performed with immunoSEQ multiplex PCR; in TCRdb, only in-frame clones are kept and a portion is missing. The data show around 97,000 clones, approximately 82% seen once. The specimen comprised PBMCs, sampled after 12 months of ibrutinib treatment. All receptors come from a human donor with chronic lymphocytic leukemia. CDR3s include the opening cysteine and the closing phenylalanine or tryptophan. Fields, in order: J gene, V gene, D gene, clone size, CDR3 DNA, CDR3 protein. The D gene is left open where the match is weak. Clone size is given for some rows only: seen once, a few or many times, or a class if the clone is expanded.

J: TRBJ2-1; V: TRBV5-1; D: -; size: -; DNA: TGCGCCAGCACCCTCGGCGCGGGCAATGAGCAGTTCTTC; CDR3: CASTLGAGNEQFF
J: TRBJ1-1; V: TRBV7-2; D: TRBD1; size: -; DNA: TGTGCCAGCACCCAGACAGGGCTGAACACTGAAGCTTTCTTT; CDR3: CASTQTGLNTEAFF
J: TRBJ1-5; V: TRBV30; D: TRBD1; size: -; DNA: TGTGCCTGGGACAGGGATCAGCCCCAGCATTTT; CDR3: CAWDRDQPQHF
J: TRBJ2-1; V: TRBV5-1; D: TRBD2; size: -; DNA: TGCGCCAGCAGCTTGCCTAGCGGGGGACCTAATGAGCAGTTCTTC; CDR3: CASSLPSGGPNEQFF
J: TRBJ1-6; V: TRBV28; D: -; size: -; DNA: TGTGCCAGCAGCCGGACAGAAGCTAATAATTCACCCCTCCACTTT; CDR3: CASSRTEANNSPLHF
J: TRBJ2-2; V: TRBV5-6; D: -; size: -; DNA: TGTGCCAGCAGTCAAAGGCGGGGGGAGCTGTTTTTT; CDR3: CASSQRRGELFF
J: TRBJ1-2; V: TRBV19; D: -; size: once; DNA: TGTGCCAGTAGTATAGTCCCTCTCGGAACCTATGGCTACACCTTC; CDR3: CASSIVPLGTYGYTF
J: TRBJ2-7; V: TRBV11-3; D: TRBD2; size: few; DNA: TGTGCCAGCAGCTTCGGACTAGCGGGGTACTCCTACGAGCAGTACTTC; CDR3: CASSFGLAGYSYEQYF
J: TRBJ2-3; V: TRBV29-1; D: TRBD1; size: -; DNA: TGCAGCGTCGGCCGGGACAGGGGGCGGCATACGCAGTATTTT; CDR3: CSVGRDRGRHTQYF
J: TRBJ1-1; V: TRBV11-1; D: TRBD1; size: -; DNA: TGTGCCAGCAGCTCGCGAATAACCAGGGGGCGGTTTGACACTGAAGCTTTCTTT; CDR3: CASSSRITRGRFDTEAFF
J: TRBJ1-1; V: TRBV4-3; D: -; size: -; DNA: TGCGCCAGCAGCCAGGGTACAGGGTTCACTGAAGCTTTCTTT; CDR3: CASSQGTGFTEAFF
J: TRBJ1-1; V: TRBV6-6; D: -; size: -; DNA: TGTGCCAGCATATCAAGGGGGGTGTCGGGCACTGAAGCTTTCTTT; CDR3: CASISRGVSGTEAFF
J: TRBJ1-2; V: TRBV7-9; D: -; size: -; DNA: TGTGCCAGCACTACAGAAACATATGGCTACACCTTC; CDR3: CASTTETYGYTF
J: TRBJ2-3; V: TRBV6-1; D: -; size: -; DNA: TGTGCCAGCAGCCCAAGATGGGGGCAGACAGATACGCAGTATTTT; CDR3: CASSPRWGQTDTQYF
J: TRBJ2-2; V: TRBV18; D: -; size: few; DNA: TGTGCCAGCTCCTCGACCGGGGAGCTGTTTTTT; CDR3: CASSSTGELFF
J: TRBJ2-1; V: TRBV6-4; D: TRBD2; size: -; DNA: TGTGCCAGCAGTTCAGCGGGGAACTCCTACAATGAGCAGTTCTTC; CDR3: CASSSAGNSYNEQFF
J: TRBJ2-7; V: TRBV7-9; D: -; size: -; DNA: TGTGCCAGCAGCGCTCGACTGGGGGCTCTGGAGCAGTACTTC; CDR3: CASSARLGALEQYF
J: TRBJ2-2; V: TRBV19; D: -; size: many; DNA: TGTGCCAGTAGCACACAGGGTGGCGGGGAGCTGTTTTTT; CDR3: CASSTQGGGELFF
J: TRBJ1-6; V: TRBV18; D: -; size: few; DNA: TGTGCCAGCTCACCAAAGGGGATCGGTTCACCCCTCCACTTT; CDR3: CASSPKGIGSPLHF
J: TRBJ1-2; V: TRBV7-9; D: -; size: few; DNA: TGTGCCAGCAGCCCAGGGTCAGCTCCTTCTAACTATGGCTACACCTTC; CDR3: CASSPGSAPSNYGYTF
J: TRBJ2-7; V: TRBV5-1; D: -; size: -; DNA: TGCGCCAGCGCCCCACAGGGACGCTCCTACGAGCAGTACTTC; CDR3: CASAPQGRSYEQYF
J: TRBJ1-2; V: TRBV6-1; D: TRBD1; size: -; DNA: TGTGCCAGCAGTCCTTCCGGGACAGGGGGCTATGGCTACACCTTC; CDR3: CASSPSGTGGYGYTF